This T cell receptor beta chain was observed in a study of T cells in localized non-small cell lung cancer. As for this clone: Its antigen is undetermined.

Whole-study findings and limits: When the top 100 tumor clones were examined, a median 57 of them also appeared in the adjacent lung, which was paired and uninvolved. A single tumor region was sequenced, leaving heterogeneity possible.

This CDR3 has 13 amino acids. Germline V CDR1 and CDR2: MNHNS, SASEGT. Trimming left V 1 base short and J 2 bases short, with 4 bases between. Assay: immunoSEQ multiplex PCR; the TCRdb copy retains only in-frame clones and omits some. Among under 50,000 clones, 70% to 90% were seen once, and the ten largest hold about 2.3%. Material: PBMCs, obtained before any cancer treatment. The J gene is TRBJ2-3, the V gene TRBV6-1; D remains unclear. This receptor was identified in a man between 40 and 70 years old with stage II lung adenocarcinoma. The CDR3 DNA reads TGTGCCAGCAGTGAAGTAGACACAGATACGCAGTATTTT. Amino acids: CASSEVDTDTQYF.